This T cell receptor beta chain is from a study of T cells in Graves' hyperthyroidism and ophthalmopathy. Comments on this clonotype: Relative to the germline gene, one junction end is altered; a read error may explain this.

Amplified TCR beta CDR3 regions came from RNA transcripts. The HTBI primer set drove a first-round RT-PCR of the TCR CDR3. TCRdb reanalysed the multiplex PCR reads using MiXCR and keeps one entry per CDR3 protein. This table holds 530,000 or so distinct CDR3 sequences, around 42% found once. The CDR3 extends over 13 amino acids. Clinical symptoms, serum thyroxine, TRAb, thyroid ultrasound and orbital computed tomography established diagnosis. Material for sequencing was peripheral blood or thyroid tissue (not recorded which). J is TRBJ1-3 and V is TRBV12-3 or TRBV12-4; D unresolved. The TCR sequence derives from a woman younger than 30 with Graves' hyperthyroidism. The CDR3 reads CASSESAGNIIYF. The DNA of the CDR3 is TGTGCCAGCAGTGAGTCAGCTGGAAACATCATATATTTT.